These 2 T cell receptor beta chains were sequenced from one sample in a study of beta chain features in type 1 diabetes. Their recognized antigens are unknown. The study's findings and limits: Type 1 diabetes patients had TCRB CDR3s that were shorter (moderately but significantly so) in all four CD4+ subsets.

Expressed TCRB transcripts were sequenced, since all the RNA that had been isolated was reverse transcribed. Repertoires were generated with immunoSEQ multiplex PCR, while TCRdb's copy carries only in-frame clones and drops some. The repertoire holds 140,000 or so clones, with about an eighth as singletons. The specimen sequenced was central memory CD4+ T cells from blood. These receptors all stem from a man aged 18 to 30 with type 1 diabetes.

This clone appeared a few times. J is TRBJ1-1 and V is TRBV10-3; perhaps TRBD1 as D (5 bases). CDR1 ENHRY and CDR2 SYGVKD come from the germline V gene. The CDR3 consists of 15 residues. V lost 4 bases and J 4 bases, leaving 16 bases between the germline ends. The CDR3 nucleotides are TGTGCCATCAGTGGCCATGATGGGGGTAGCACTGAAGCTTTCTTT. It encodes CAISGHDGGSTEAFF.

This clone was seen at least ten times. The chain recombines TRBV7-7 with TRBJ2-1; no clear D gene. Germline loops: CDR1 SSHAT, CDR2 FNYEAQ (reference sequence). This CDR3 contains 15 residues. The V end lost 4 bases, the J end lost 0 bases, and 10 bases lay between the germline ends. This chain's CDR3 is CASSSGRSSYNEQFF. Written as DNA, the CDR3 is TGTGCCAGCAGCTCTGGAAGGAGCTCCTACAATGAGCAGTTCTTC.